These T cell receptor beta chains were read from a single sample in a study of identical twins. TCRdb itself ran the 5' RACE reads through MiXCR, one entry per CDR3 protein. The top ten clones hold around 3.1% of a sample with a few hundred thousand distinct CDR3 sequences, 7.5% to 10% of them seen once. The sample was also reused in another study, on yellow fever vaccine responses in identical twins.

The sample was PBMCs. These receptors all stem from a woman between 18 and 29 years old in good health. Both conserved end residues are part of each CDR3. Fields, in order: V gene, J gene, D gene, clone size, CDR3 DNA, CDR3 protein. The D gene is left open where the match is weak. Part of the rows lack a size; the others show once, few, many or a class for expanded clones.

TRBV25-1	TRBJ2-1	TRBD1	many	TGTGCCAGCACAGAACAGGGGGCTGATGAGCAGTTCTTC	CASTEQGADEQFF
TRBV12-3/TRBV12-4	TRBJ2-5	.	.	TGTGCCAGCAGTTTTTTTGCGTTTAGTAGGGAAGAGACCCAGTACTTC	CASSFFAFSREETQYF
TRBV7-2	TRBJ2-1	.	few	TGTGCCAGCAGCTTAACTCGGGCGGAGTACAATGAGCAGTTCTTC	CASSLTRAEYNEQFF
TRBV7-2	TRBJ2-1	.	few	TGTGCCAGCAGCCCCCAGTTCGCCCGGGGCCGGTACAATGAGCAGTTCTTC	CASSPQFARGRYNEQFF
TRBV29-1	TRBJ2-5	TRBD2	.	TGCAGCGTTGAGGCTAGCGGGAGTGCTGAGACCCAGTACTTC	CSVEASGSAETQYF
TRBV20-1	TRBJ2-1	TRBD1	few	TGCAGTGCTAGGCCGAGACAGGGGAGAACTGATGAGCAGTTCTTC	CSARPRQGRTDEQFF
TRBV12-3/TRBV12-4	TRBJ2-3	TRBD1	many	TGTGCCAGCATCCCTGACAGGGCGAGCACAGATACGCAGTATTTT	CASIPDRASTDTQYF
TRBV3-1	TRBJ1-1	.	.	TGTGCCAGCAGCCAAGGGCATGAAGCTTTCTTT	CASSQGHEAFF
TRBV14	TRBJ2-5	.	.	TGTGCCAGCAGCCAAATAGGGGACAAACAAGAGACCCAGTACTTC	CASSQIGDKQETQYF
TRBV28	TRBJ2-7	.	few	TGTGCCAGCTTCGCTCTGAACTACGAGCAGTACTTC	CASFALNYEQYF
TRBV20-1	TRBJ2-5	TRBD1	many	TGCAGTGCTGATCCGGGACAGCAAGAGACCCAGTACTTC	CSADPGQQETQYF